This T cell receptor (beta chain) was recorded in a study of T cells in tuberculosis. About the research overall: PBMC were archived before or within 7 days of starting treatment. General study findings and limits: Active tuberculosis cases were adults; controls were adolescents.

Described time point: new active TB diagnosis, blood taken before or within 7 days of starting treatment. In the case of this clone: Antigen unknown. One end of the junction fails to match germline, which may point to a read error.

Generated by immunoSEQ multiplex PCR, the TCRdb table keeps only in-frame clones and is missing some. The sample carries tens of thousands of clones, around 90% recorded once. The sample in question was PBMCs, obtained at tuberculosis diagnosis. The clonotype originates from an adult with tuberculosis.

CDR3 DNA sequence: TGTGCCAGCAGCGGCACCGGGACTAGCTCCCACGAGCAGTACTTC. Residues: CASSGTGTSSHEQYF. This chain connects TRBV9 to TRBJ2-7; 9 bases fit TRBD2. The CDR3 is made up of 15 amino acids. Germline values: CDR1 SGDLS, CDR2 YYNGEE.